This record looks at one TCR beta chain sequence and its context. This sample was taken from a study of blood T cell repertoires in COVID-19. Study-level background: Italy, Spain and the United States were the sources of the convalescent and acute COVID-19 samples.

Trimming cost V 3 bases and J 11 bases, with 23 bases left between them. The CDR3 totals 16 residues. Germline-derived CDR1 and CDR2 are MRHNA and SNTAGT. The age range of participants was 18 to 89 years, with residence in under 30 US areas. Assignment of participants to cohorts was predicated upon participant-reported clinical history. Study processing details: Cell counts per sample came from amplifying reference gene primers. TCRdb keeps only in-frame clones here, not all; method: immunoSEQ multiplex PCR. That table furnishes V, J and clone size, whereas the DNA furnished D and trimming. This table has hundreds of thousands of clones, roughly 90% appearing once.

The chain joins TRBV6-4 to TRBJ2-1; maybe TRBD2 (5 bases). The source of this sequence is a woman aged 30 to 39 who had recovered from COVID-19. The specimen sequenced was PBMCs or T cells enriched from blood (not recorded which). The CDR3 region is CASSEYLAVNPHKQFF. The CDR3 bases are TGTGCCAGCAGTGAGTACCTAGCCGTAAACCCTCATAAGCAGTTCTTC.